This record concerns one T cell receptor beta chain sequence. These data come from a study of blood T cell repertoires in COVID-19. Study details: Both acute and convalescent COVID-19 samples were obtained from the United States, Italy and Spain. In each case, the material was cDNA or gDNA derived from T cells, B-cell-depleted T cells, or PBMCs.

The study drew participants aged about 18 to 90 years from under 30 US areas. Donors were grouped by their self-reported clinical history. Generated by immunoSEQ multiplex PCR, the TCRdb table keeps only in-frame clones and is missing some. Of 250,000 to 350,000 clones listed, 75% to 90% were seen once; the top ten hold 3.5% to 5.5%. Sequenced: PBMCs or T cells enriched from blood (not recorded which). The receptor was derived from a woman between 25 and 40 years old who had recovered from COVID-19.

The CDR3 region is CASSIGHSYSSYNEQFF. The CDR3 bases are TGTGCCAGTAGTATTGGTCATTCGTACAGCTCCTACAATGAGCAGTTCTTC. The chain employs TRBV19 and TRBJ2-1; D remains unclear. The CDR3 loop spans 17 amino acids. V shed 3 bases and J shed 0 bases, with 15 bases lying between them. Germline CDR1 reads LNHDA; CDR2 reads SQIVND (reference sequence).